A single sample gave rise to the 3 T cell receptor beta chains below, sequenced in a study of T cells in localized non-small cell lung cancer. Clones were read by immunoSEQ multiplex PCR, and TCRdb kept only the in-frame ones, dropping some. The sample includes under 50,000 clones, about nine tenths seen only once; the top ten take over 5.5%. The sequencing here drew on peripheral blood mononuclear cells, taken before any cancer treatment. Every receptor here comes from an older male donor with stage II lung adenocarcinoma.

CDR3 sequence (DNA): TGCAGTGCCCAGACTAGATACGAGCAGTTCTTC. Translated, it gives CSAQTRYEQFF. V is TRBV20-1 and J is TRBJ2-1; tentative D call: TRBD2 (6 bases). V lost 6 bases, J lost 10 bases, and 13 bases lay in between. The length of the CDR3 is 11 residues. From germline, CDR1 is DFQATT and CDR2 SNEGSKA (reference sequence).

The rearrangement joins TRBV7-8 to TRBJ1-2; D gene unclear. Germline V lookup: CDR1 SGHVS, CDR2 FQNEAQ. V shed 6 bases and J shed 0 bases, with 17 bases lying between them. CDR3 length: 16 residues. This chain's CDR3 is CASSPSGFGANYGYTF. CDR3 in DNA: TGTGCCAGCAGTCCCTCTGGGTTTGGGGCTAACTATGGCTACACCTTC.

Only a few counts were recorded for this clone. The gene calls are TRBV19 and TRBJ1-5; D ambiguous. Germline lookup yields CDR1 LNHDA and CDR2 SQIVND (reference sequence). The length of the CDR3 is 15 residues. V was shortened by 7 bases and J by 4 bases, with 17 bases between the two germline ends. CDR3 region: CASIKRHSENQPQHF. The DNA of the CDR3 is TGTGCCAGTATCAAGCGGCACAGCGAAAATCAGCCCCAGCATTTT.